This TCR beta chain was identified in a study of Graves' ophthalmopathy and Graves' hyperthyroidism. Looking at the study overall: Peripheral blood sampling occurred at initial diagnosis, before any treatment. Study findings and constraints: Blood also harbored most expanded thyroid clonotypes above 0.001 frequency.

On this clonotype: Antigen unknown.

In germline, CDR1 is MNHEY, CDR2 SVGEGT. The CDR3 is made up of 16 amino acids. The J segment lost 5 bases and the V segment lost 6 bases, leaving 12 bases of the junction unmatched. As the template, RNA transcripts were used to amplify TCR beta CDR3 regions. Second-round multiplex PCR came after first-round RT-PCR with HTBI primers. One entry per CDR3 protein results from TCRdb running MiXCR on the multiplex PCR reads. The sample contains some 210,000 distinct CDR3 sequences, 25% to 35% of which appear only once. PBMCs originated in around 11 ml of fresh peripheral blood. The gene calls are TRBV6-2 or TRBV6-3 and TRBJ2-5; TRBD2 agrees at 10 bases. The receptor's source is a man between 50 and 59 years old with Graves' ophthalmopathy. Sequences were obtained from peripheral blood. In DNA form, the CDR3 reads TGTGCCAGCAGCGAAGCGGGAGGGCCTTCAATGGAGACCCAGTACTTC. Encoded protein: CASSEAGGPSMETQYF.